This T cell receptor beta chain derives from a study of shared clonotypes between healthy human individuals. Germline CDR1 is MRHNA and CDR2 is SNTAGT. The CDR3 is 12 amino acids. Trimming removed 7 bases at V and 5 bases at J, with 10 bases between. In the case of this clone: Its target is not known.

Measured with immunoSEQ multiplex PCR; TCRdb has only the in-frame clones, and not every one. Here the sample spans millions of clones, over 85% being singletons. Study findings and constraints: Larger estimated richness was generally recorded for naive subsets relative to memory subsets. The study sampled only blood, and tissue repertoires likely differ.

The sequencing input was naive CD4+ T cells sorted from blood. The subset here: CD45RA+ positively selected. The chain links TRBV6-4 to TRBJ2-3; D perhaps matches TRBD1 (6 bases). The sequence derives from a man aged 18 to 29 in good health. CDR3 nucleotide sequence: TGTGCCAGCAAACAGGGTCAAGATACGCAGTATTTT. Its translation is CASKQGQDTQYF.